The 3 T cell receptor beta chains below all came from one sample that was sequenced in a study of shared clonotypes between healthy human individuals (TCRdb year 2020). The library was produced with the immunoSEQ multiplex PCR assay. The table comes from immuneACCESS by way of TCRdb, which keeps in-frame sequences with V and J called. Part of the clones is missing from these tables; in studies checked, under half for an unresolved V gene and the rest for unknown reasons. This sample is represented by some 2,500,000 clones; over 85% of them were singletons. The ten most abundant clones make up 0.36% of the sample. What was sequenced was naive CD4+ T cells from PBMCs. Reading the label with the study, this specimen's cell subset or site is: CD45RA+ positively selected. The receptors originated from a man aged 18-30 years in good health. Some clones in this sample may be carry-over from other donors' samples.

The chain employs TRBV6-1 and TRBJ2-3; D not certain. Trimming pared 5 bases from V and 6 bases from J, leaving 6 bases between. The CDR3 extends over 11 amino acids. Germline CDR1 MNHNS, CDR2 SASEGT. CDR3 nucleotide sequence: TGTGCCAGCAGTACTACGGATACGCAGTATTTT. Residues: CASSTTDTQYF.

This chain connects TRBV28 to TRBJ1-3; 7 nucleotides match TRBD1. CDR1 is MDHEN, CDR2 SYDVKM, per germline. This CDR3 has 16 amino acids. Trimming took 3 bases from V and 1 from J; bases not matched to a gene: 6. The CDR3, as DNA: TGTGCCAGCAGTTTCGTAAGGGGGCGGTCTGGAAACACCATATATTTT. Translated, it gives CASSFVRGRSGNTIYF.

Turning to this clone: Given a much more abundant clone one base away, this may be a read error. This sample also contains other DNA sequences that code for the same CDR3. The chain employs TRBV5-1 and TRBJ2-5; no clear D. This CDR3 region has 11 residues. The V end lost 4 bases, the J end lost 4 bases, and 5 bases lay between the germline ends. Germline CDR1 and CDR2: SGHRS and YFSETQ. CDR3 nucleotides: TGCGCCAGCAGCGTGGGAGAGACCCAGTACTTC. Translated: CASSVGETQYF. The full variable domain, its missing parts supplied by reference TRBV5-1 and TRBJ2-5, is KAGVTQTPRYLIKTRGQQVTLSCSPISGHRSVSWYQQTPGQGLQFLFEYFSETQRNKGNFPGRFSGRQFSNSRSEMNVSTLELGDSALYLCASSVGETQYFGPGTRLLVL.